The clone carrying this T cell receptor (beta chain) was detected many times. With V trimmed by 3 bases and J by 5 bases, 7 bases remained unmatched. The CDR3 consists of 16 residues. The data are from a study of T cells in Graves' hyperthyroidism and ophthalmopathy. Diagnosing involved the use of clinical symptoms, serum thyroxine and TRAb, thyroid ultrasound and orbital computed tomography. Amplified regions were TCR beta CDR3 sequences from RNA transcripts. The HTBI set primed first-round TCR CDR3 RT-PCR. One entry per CDR3 protein results from TCRdb running MiXCR on the multiplex PCR reads. This sample carries 300,000 to 400,000 distinct CDR3 sequences, 13% of them seen once, and the ten largest clones take about 9.1%.

The rearrangement links TRBV12-3 or TRBV12-4 to TRBJ2-4, with 10 bases fitting TRBD2. The TCR originated in a woman between 18 and 30 years old with Graves' hyperthyroidism. Input material: blood. The CDR3 DNA sequence: TGTGCCAGCAGTTTCGCCTGGACTAGCGGAGAAAACATTCAGTACTTC. This gives the protein CASSFAWTSGENIQYF.